This T cell receptor (beta chain) was recorded in a study of Ad26.COV2.S vaccination and SARS-CoV-2 variants. The length of the CDR3 is 15 residues. CDR1 and CDR2 (germline): SGDLS, YYNGEE. V was pared by 2 bases and J by 3 bases, with 14 bases between. Sequencing was performed with immunoSEQ multiplex PCR; in TCRdb, only in-frame clones are kept and a portion is missing. The sample contains about 350,000 clones, about 86% of which appear only once. The treatment denotes: approximately 18 received Ad26.COV2.S at low or high dose, single or two shots; about 5 received placebo; per-sample allocation not given. Sampling was performed 63 days after the first vaccine or placebo injection.

This chain connects TRBV9 to TRBJ2-5, with D tentatively TRBD1 or TRBD2 (6 bases each). Sequencing used peripheral blood, obtained in a trial of Ad26.COV2.S vaccine versus placebo. The sequence derives from a person between 18 and 65 years old who received the Ad26.COV2.S COVID-19 vaccine or a placebo. The CDR3 spells CASSVGGEREETQYF. The DNA of the CDR3 is TGTGCCAGCAGCGTGGGGGGCGAGAGGGAAGAGACCCAGTACTTC.